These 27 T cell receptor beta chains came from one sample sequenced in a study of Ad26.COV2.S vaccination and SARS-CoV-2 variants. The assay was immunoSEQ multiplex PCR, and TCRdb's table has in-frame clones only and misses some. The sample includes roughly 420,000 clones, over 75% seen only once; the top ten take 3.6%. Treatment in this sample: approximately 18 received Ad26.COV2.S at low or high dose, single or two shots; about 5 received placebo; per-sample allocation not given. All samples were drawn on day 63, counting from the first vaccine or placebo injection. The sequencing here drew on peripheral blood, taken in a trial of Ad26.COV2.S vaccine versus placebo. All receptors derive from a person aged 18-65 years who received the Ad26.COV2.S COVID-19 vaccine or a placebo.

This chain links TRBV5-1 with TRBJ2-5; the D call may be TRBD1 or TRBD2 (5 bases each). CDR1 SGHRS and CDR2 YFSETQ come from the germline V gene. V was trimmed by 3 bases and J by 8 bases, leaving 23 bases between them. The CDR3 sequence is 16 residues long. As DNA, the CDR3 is TGCGCCAGCAGCTCGATGACCGGGGCCCAGGGTGCAACCCAGTACTTC. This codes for CASSSMTGAQGATQYF. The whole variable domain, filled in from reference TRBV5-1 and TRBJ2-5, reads KAGVTQTPRYLIKTRGQQVTLSCSPISGHRSVSWYQQTPGQGLQFLFEYFSETQRNKGNFPGRFSGRQFSNSRSEMNVSTLELGDSALYLCASSSMTGAQGATQYFGPGTRLLVL.

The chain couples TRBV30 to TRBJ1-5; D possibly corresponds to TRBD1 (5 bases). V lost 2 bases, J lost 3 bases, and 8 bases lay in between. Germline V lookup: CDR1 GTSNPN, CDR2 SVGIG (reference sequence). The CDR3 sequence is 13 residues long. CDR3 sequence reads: CAWSRGPNQPQHF. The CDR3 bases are TGTGCCTGGAGTCGGGGACCCAATCAGCCCCAGCATTTT.

This CDR3 is CASSISDRTLGIQPQHF. The CDR3 nucleotides are TGTGCCAGTAGTATCTCGGATCGGACCCTAGGGATTCAGCCCCAGCATTTT. The V gene is TRBV19, the J gene TRBJ1-5; the D is unclear. The CDR3 runs to 17 residues. Per germline, CDR1 LNHDA and CDR2 SQIVND (reference sequence). V was trimmed by 3 bases and J by 6 bases, leaving 21 bases between them.

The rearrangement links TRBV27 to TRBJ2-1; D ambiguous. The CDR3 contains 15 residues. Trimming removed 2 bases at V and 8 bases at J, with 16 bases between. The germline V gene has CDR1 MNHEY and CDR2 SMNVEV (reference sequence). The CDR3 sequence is CASSLRSGTGDEQFF. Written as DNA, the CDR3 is TGTGCCAGCAGTTTAAGATCGGGTACGGGCGATGAGCAGTTCTTC.

This CDR3 is CASSSVTGGRNEQFF. The CDR3 nucleotides are TGTGCCAGCAGCTCAGTTACAGGGGGTAGGAATGAGCAGTTCTTC. V is TRBV7-9 and J is TRBJ2-1, with 8 bases lining up with TRBD1. CDR3 length: 15 amino acids. The germline V gene has CDR1 SEHNR and CDR2 FQNEAQ (reference sequence). V was pared by 4 bases and J by 7 bases, with 9 bases of the junction left unmatched.

CDR3 in amino acids: CASSVPTGTVYEKLFF. Here the CDR3 DNA reads TGTGCCAGCAGCGTGCCAACCGGGACAGTCTATGAAAAACTGTTTTTT. The chain is built from TRBV9 and TRBJ1-4, with 7 nucleotides matching TRBD1. CDR1 and CDR2 from the germline V gene are SGDLS and YYNGEE. The length of the CDR3 is 16 residues. J lost 6 bases, V lost 2 bases, and 10 bases had no gene match. The full variable domain, its missing parts supplied by reference TRBV9 and TRBJ1-4, is DSGVTQTPKHLITATGQRVTLRCSPRSGDLSVYWYQQSLDQGLQFLIQYYNGEERAKGNILERFSAQQFPDLHSELNLSSLELGDSALYFCASSVPTGTVYEKLFFGSGTQLSVL.

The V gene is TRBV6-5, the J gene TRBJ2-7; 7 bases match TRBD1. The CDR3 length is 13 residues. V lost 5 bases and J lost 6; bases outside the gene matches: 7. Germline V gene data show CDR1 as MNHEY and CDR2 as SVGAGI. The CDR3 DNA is TGTGCCAGCAGTAGACCGGGACAGCTCGAGCAGTACTTC. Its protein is CASSRPGQLEQYF.

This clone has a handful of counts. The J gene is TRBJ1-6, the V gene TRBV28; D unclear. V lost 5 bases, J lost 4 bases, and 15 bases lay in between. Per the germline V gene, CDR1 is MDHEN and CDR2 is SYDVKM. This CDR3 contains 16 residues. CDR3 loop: CASSPGLATYNSPLHF. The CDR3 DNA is TGTGCCAGCAGTCCTGGGTTAGCTACTTATAATTCACCCCTCCACTTT.

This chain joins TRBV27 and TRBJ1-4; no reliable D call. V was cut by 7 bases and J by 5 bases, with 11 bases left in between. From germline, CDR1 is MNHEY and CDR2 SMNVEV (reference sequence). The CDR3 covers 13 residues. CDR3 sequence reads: CASTSNLNEKLFF. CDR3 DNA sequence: TGTGCCAGCACATCCAATTTAAATGAAAAACTGTTTTTT.

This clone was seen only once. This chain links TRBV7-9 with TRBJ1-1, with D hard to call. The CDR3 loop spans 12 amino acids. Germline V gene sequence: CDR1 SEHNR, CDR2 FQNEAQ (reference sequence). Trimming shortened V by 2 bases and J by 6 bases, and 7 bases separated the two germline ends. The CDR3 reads CASSLWGAEAFF. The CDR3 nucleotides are TGTGCCAGCAGCTTATGGGGAGCTGAAGCTTTCTTT.

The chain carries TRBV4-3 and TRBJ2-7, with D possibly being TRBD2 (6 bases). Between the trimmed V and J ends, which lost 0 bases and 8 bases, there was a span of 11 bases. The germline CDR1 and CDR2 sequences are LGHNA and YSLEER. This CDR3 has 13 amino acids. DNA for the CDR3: TGCGCCAGCAGCCAAGAAACGGGACTGCAGCAGTACTTC. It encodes CASSQETGLQQYF.

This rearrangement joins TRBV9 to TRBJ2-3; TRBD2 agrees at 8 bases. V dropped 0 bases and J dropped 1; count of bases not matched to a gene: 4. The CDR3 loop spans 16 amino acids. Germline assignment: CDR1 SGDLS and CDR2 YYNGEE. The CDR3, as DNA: TGTGCCAGCAGCGTAGGTAGCGGGGCCGGCACAGATACGCAGTATTTT. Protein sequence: CASSVGSGAGTDTQYF.

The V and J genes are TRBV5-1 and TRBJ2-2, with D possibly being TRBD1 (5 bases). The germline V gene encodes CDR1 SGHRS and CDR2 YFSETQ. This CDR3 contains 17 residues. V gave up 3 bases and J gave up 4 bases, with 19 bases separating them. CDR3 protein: CASSWPTLGRGTGELFF. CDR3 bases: TGCGCCAGCAGCTGGCCAACCTTAGGAAGGGGCACCGGGGAGCTGTTTTTT.

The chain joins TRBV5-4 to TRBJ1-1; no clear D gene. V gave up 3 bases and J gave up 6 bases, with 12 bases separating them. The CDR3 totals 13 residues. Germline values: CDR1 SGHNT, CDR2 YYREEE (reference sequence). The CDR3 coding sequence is TGTGCCAGCAGCTCCCGCAGTCGCCCTGAAGCTTTCTTT. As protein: CASSSRSRPEAFF.

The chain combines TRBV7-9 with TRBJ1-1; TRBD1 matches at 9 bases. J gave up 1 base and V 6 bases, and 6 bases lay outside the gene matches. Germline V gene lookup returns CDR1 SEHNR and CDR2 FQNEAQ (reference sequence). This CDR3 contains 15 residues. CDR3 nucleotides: TGTGCCAGCAGAAGCCGGGACAGGGCGAACACTGAAGCTTTCTTT. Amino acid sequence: CASRSRDRANTEAFF.

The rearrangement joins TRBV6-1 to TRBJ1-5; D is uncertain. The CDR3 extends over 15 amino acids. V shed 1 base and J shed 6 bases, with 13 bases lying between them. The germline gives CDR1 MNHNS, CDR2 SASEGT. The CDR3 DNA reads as TGTGCCAGCAGTGAAGGACGGTCCGGTGGTCAGCCCCAGCATTTT. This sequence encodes CASSEGRSGGQPQHF.

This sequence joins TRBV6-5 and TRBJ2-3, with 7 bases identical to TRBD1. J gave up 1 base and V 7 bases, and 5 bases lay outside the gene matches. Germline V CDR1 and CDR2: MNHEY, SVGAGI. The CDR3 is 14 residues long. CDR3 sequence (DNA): TGTGCCAGCAACGAGGGGGCGGGCACAGATACGCAGTATTTT. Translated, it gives CASNEGAGTDTQYF.

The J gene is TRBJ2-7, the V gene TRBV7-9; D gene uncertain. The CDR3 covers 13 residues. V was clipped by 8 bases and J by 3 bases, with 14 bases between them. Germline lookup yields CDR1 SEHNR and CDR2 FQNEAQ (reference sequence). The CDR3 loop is CASSMPGSYEQYF. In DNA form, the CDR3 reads TGTGCCAGCTCAATGCCGGGCAGCTACGAGCAGTACTTC.

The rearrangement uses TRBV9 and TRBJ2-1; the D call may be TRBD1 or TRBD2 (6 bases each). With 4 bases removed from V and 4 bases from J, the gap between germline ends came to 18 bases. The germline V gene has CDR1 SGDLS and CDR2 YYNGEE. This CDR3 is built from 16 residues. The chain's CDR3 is CASSQTVGGPYNEQFF. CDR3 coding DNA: TGTGCCAGCAGCCAGACGGTGGGGGGCCCTTACAATGAGCAGTTCTTC. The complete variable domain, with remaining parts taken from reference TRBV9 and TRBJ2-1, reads DSGVTQTPKHLITATGQRVTLRCSPRSGDLSVYWYQQSLDQGLQFLIQYYNGEERAKGNILERFSAQQFPDLHSELNLSSLELGDSALYFCASSQTVGGPYNEQFFGPGTRLTVL.

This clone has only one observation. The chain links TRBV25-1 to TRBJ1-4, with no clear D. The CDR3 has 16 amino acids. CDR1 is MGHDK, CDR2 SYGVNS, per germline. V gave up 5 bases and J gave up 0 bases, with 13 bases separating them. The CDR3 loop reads CASSLPYSATNEKLFF. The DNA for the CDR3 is TGTGCCAGCAGTCTACCTTATAGTGCAACTAATGAAAAACTGTTTTTT. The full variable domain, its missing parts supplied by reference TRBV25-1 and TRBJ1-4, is EADIYQTPRYLVIGTGKKITLECSQTMGHDKMYWYQQDPGMELHLIHYSYGVNSTEKGDLSSESTVSRIRTEHFPLTLESARPSHTSQYLCASSLPYSATNEKLFFGSGTQLSVL.

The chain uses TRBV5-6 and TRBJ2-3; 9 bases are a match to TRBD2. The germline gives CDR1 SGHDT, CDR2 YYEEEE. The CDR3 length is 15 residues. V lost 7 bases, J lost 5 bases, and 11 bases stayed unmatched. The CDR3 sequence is CASYTQGLAKDTQYF. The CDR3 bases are TGTGCCAGCTATACCCAGGGACTAGCCAAAGATACGCAGTATTTT.

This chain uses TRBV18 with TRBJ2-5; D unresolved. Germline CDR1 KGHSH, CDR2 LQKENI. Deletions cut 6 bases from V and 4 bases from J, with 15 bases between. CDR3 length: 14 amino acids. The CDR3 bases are TGTGCCAGCTCGGGGAACTGGGAAGGAGAGACCCAGTACTTC. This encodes CASSGNWEGETQYF.

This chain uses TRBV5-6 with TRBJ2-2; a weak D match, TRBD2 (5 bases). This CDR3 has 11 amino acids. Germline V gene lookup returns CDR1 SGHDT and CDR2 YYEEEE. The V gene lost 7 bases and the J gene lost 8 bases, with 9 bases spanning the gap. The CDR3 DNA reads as TGTGCCAGCGAGAGGGTGGGGGAGCTGTTTTTT. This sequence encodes CASERVGELFF.

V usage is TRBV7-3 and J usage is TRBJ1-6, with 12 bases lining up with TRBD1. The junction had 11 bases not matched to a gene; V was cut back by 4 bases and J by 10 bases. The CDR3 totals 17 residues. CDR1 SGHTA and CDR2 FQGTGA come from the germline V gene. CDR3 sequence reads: CASSSGQGAELRSPLHF. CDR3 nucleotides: TGTGCCAGCAGCTCGGGACAGGGGGCTGAGTTAAGATCACCCCTCCACTTT.

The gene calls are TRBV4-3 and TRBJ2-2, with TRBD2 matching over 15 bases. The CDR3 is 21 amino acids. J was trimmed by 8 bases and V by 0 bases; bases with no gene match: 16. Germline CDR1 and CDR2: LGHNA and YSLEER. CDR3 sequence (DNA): TGCGCCAGCAGCCAAGAGGGGCCCGGGACTAGCGGGGGGCCACCATATGGGGAGCTGTTTTTT. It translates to CASSQEGPGTSGGPPYGELFF.

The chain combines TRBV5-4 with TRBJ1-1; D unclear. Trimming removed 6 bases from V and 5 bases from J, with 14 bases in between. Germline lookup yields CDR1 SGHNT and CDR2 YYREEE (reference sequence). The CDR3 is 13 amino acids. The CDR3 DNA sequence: TGTGCCAGCACCTCCGGGGTCGGGACTGAAGCTTTCTTT. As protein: CASTSGVGTEAFF.

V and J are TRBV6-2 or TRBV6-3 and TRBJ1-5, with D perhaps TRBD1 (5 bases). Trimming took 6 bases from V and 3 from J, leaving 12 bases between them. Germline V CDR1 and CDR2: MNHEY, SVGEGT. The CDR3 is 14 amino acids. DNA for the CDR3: TGTGCCAGCAGCTCAGCCAGGGTCAATCAGCCCCAGCATTTT. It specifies CASSSARVNQPQHF.